The clone carrying this T cell receptor (beta chain) came up once. This specimen belongs to a study of blood T cell repertoires in COVID-19. Turning to the study itself: Acute and convalescent COVID-19 samples came from the United States, Italy and Spain. The cDNA or gDNA used as material had been derived from T cells, B-cell-depleted T cells, or PBMCs.

CDR1 and CDR2 from the germline V gene are SGHDT and YYEEEE. CDR3 size: 17 residues. V gave up 4 bases and J gave up 3 bases, with 23 bases separating them. In the source study's methods: Nucleated cell number was recorded as an estimate derived from reference gene primer amplification. Produced via immunoSEQ multiplex PCR; TCRdb's table is partial and in-frame only. From that table come the V and J calls and clone size; the DNA was used to work out D and trimming. The top ten clones hold about 15% of a sample with approximately 100,000 clones, 85% of them seen once. The TCR originated in a woman between 65 and 79 years old with acute or convalescent COVID-19. Sequenced input: peripheral blood. V and J are TRBV5-6 and TRBJ2-7; tentatively, D is TRBD2 (5 bases). CDR3 coding DNA: TGTGCCAGCAGCCCCCGAACAACGCCGCTAGCCCTCTACGAGCAGTACGTC. Amino acids: CASSPRTTPLALYEQYV.